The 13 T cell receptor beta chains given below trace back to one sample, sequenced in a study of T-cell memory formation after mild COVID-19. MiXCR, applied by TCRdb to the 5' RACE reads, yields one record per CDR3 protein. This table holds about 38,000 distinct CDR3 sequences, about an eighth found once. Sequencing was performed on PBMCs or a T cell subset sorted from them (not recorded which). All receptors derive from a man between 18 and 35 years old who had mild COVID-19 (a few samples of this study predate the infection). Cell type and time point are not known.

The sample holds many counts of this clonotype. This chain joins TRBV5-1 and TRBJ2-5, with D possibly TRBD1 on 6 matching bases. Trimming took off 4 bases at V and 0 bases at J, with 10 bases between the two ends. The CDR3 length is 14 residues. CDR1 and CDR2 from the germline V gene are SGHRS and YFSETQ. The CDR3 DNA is TGCGCCAGCAGCCTAGGGACAAACCAAGAGACCCAGTACTTC. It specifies CASSLGTNQETQYF.

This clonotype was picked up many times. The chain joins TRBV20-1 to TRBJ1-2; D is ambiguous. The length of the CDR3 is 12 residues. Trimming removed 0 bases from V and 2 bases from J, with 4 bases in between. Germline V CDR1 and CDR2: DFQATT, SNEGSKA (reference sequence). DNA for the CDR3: TGCAGTGCTAGAGAGGGAAACTATGGCTACACCTTC. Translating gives CSAREGNYGYTF.

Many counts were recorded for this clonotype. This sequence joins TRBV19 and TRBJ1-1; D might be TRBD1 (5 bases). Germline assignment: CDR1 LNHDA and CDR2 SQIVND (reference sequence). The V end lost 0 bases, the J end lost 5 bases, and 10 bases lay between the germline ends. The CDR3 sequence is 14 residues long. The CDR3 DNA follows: TGTGCCAGTAGTATAGATCGGAGGACAACTGAAGCTTTCTTT. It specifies CASSIDRRTTEAFF.

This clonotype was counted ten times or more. CDR3 nucleotides: TGCGCCAGCAGCTTGAGTCAGATTATCGATACGCAGTATTTT. This encodes CASSLSQIIDTQYF. This sequence joins TRBV5-1 and TRBJ2-3; unclear D gene. From germline, CDR1 is SGHRS and CDR2 YFSETQ. This CDR3 has 14 amino acids. V gave up 1 base and J gave up 6 bases, with 12 bases separating them.

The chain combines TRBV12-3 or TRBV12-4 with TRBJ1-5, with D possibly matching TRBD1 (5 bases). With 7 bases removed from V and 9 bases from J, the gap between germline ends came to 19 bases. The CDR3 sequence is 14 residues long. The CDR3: CASTLQVGGSPQHF. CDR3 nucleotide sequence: TGTGCCAGCACTCTCCAAGTGGGGGGATCGCCCCAGCATTTT.

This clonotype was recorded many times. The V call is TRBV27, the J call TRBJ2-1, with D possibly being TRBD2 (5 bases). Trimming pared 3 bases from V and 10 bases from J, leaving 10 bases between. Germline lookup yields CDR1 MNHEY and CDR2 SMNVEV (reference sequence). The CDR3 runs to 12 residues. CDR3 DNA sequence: TGTGCCAGCAGTTTTATAGGGAGCGAGCAGTTCTTC. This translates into CASSFIGSEQFF.

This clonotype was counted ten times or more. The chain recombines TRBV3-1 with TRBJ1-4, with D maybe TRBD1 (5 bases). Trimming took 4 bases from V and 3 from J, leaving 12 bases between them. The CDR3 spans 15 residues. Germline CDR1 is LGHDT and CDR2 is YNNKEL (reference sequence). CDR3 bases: TGTGCCAGCAGCCTCTCCGGGGGACCTAATGAAAAACTGTTTTTT. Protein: CASSLSGGPNEKLFF.

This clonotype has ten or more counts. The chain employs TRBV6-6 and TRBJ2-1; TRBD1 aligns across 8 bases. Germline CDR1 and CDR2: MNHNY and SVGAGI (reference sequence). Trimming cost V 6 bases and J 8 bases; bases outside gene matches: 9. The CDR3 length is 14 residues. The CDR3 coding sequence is TGTGCCAGCAGATCTCGGACAGGGTTTGATGAGCAGTTCTTC. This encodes CASRSRTGFDEQFF.

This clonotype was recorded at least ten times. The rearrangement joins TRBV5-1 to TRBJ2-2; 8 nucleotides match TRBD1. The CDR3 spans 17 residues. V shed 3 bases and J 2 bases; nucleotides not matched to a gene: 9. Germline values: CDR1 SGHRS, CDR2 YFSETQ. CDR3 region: CASSSGQAIRNTGELFF. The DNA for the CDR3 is TGCGCCAGCAGCTCGGGACAGGCGATACGAAACACCGGGGAGCTGTTTTTT.

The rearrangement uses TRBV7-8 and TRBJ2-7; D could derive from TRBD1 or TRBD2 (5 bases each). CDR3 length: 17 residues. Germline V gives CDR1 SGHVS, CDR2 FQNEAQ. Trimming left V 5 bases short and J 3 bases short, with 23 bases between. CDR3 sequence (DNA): TGTGCCAGCAGCCCCAGGACGGCCTGGGGGTTTGACTACGAGCAGTACTTC. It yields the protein CASSPRTAWGFDYEQYF.

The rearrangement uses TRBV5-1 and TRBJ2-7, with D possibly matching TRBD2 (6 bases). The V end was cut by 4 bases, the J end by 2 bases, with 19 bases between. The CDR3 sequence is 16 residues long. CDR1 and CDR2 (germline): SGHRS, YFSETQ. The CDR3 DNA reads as TGCGCCAGCAGCGTGGCGGGACTCGAACCTACCTACGAGCAGTACTTC. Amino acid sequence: CASSVAGLEPTYEQYF.

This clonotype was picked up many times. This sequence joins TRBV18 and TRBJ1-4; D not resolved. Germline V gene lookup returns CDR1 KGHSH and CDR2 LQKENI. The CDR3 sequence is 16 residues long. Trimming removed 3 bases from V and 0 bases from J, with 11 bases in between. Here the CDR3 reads CASSPYGRATNEKLFF. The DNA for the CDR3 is TGTGCCAGCTCACCCTACGGACGGGCAACTAATGAAAAACTGTTTTTT.

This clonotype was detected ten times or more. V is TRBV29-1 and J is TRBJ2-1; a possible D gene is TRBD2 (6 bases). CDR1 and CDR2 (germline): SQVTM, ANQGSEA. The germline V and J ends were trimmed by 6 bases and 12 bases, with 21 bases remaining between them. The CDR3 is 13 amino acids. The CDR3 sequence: CSVPGLPSDGQFF. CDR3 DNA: TGCAGCGTACCGGGACTGCCATCAGATGGGCAGTTCTTC.